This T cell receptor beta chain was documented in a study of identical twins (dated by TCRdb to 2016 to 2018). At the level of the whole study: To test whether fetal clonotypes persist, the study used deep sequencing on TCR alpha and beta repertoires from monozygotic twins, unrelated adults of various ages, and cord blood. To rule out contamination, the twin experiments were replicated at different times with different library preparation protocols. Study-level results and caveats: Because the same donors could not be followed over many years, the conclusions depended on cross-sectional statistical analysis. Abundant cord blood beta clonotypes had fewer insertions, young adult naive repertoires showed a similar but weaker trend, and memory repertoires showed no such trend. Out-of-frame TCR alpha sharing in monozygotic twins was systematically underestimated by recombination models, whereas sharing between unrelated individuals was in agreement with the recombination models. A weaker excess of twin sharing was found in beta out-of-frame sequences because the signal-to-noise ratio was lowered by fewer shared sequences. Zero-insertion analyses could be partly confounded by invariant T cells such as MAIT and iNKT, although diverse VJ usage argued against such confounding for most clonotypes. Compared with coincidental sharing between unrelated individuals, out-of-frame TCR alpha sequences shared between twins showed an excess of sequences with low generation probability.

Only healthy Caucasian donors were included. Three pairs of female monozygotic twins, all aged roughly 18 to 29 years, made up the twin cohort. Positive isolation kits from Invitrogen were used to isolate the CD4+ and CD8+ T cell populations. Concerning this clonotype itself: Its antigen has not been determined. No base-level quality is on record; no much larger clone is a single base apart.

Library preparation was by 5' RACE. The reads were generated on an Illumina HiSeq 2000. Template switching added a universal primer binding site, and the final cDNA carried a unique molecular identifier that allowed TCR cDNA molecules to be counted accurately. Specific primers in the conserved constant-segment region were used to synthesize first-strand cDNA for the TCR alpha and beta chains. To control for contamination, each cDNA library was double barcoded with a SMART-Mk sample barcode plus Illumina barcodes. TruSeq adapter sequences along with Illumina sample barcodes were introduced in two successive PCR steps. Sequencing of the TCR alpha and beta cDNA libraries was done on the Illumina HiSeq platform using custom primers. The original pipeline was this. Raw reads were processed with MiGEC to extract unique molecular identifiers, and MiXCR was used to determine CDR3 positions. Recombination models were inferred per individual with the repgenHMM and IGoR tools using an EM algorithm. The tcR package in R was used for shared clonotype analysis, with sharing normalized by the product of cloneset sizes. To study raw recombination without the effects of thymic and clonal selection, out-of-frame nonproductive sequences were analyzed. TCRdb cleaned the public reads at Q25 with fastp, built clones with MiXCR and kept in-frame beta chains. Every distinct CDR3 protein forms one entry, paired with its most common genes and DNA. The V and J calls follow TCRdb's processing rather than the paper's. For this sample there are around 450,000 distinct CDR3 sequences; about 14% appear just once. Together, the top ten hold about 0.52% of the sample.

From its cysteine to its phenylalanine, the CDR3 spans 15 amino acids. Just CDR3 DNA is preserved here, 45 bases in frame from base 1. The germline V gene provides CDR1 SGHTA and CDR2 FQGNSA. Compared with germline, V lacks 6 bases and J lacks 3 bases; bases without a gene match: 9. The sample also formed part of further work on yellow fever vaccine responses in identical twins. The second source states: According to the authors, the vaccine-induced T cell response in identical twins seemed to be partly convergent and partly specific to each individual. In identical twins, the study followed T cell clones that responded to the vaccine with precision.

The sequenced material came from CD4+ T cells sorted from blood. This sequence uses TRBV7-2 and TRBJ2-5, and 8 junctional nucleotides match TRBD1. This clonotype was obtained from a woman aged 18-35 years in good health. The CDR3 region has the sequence CASRSQGVGEETQYF. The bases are TGTGCCAGCAGATCACAGGGGGTGGGCGAAGAGACCCAGTACTTC.